The sequence of this T cell receptor (beta chain) was determined in a study of memory CD4+ T cells and cytomegalovirus serostatus. Whole-study findings and limits: A US-trained random forest predicted CMV serostatus with median AUC around 0.9. The CMV-associated TCR signature appears largely within the CD4+ memory repertoire.

Single viable CD3+CD4+CD8-CD45RO+ cells were sorted as the memory CD4+ T cells. V was shortened by 5 bases and J by 0 bases, with 18 bases between the two germline ends. Per the germline V gene, CDR1 is SGHTA and CDR2 is FQGTGA. CDR3 size: 17 residues. Assay used: immunoSEQ multiplex PCR; TCRdb lists only in-frame clones, some missing. The sample records about 27,000 clones, 76% being singletons. On this clone: Its target is not known.

V usage is TRBV7-3 and J usage is TRBJ2-3; weak D call: TRBD1 (5 bases). The sequence derives from an adult in good health and CMV-seronegative. Sequencing was done on a sample of memory CD4+ T cells from blood. The CDR3 nucleotides read TGTGCCAGCAGCCCACTCCAGGGTATTTCTAGCACAGATACGCAGTATTTT. Translation: CASSPLQGISSTDTQYF.